This T cell receptor (beta chain) appears in the sequencing data of a study of Ad26.COV2.S vaccination and SARS-CoV-2 variants. The data were produced by immunoSEQ multiplex PCR, yet TCRdb's version contains in-frame clones alone and is incomplete. The sample has just over 350,000 clones, approximately 90% seen once. Study observations and caveats: Analytic work on TCR breadth and depth might have understated the full extent of total T cell responses. Considerable breadth of spike-specific CD8+ and CD4+ T cell responses has reportedly been documented following vaccination. While placebo recipients had lower spike-specific TCR breadth, vaccine recipients had more.

Points on this clone: The target antigen is unknown.

The germline CDR1 and CDR2 sequences are ENHRY and SYGVKD. The CDR3 length is 13 residues. V was trimmed by 8 bases and J by 2 bases, leaving 12 bases between them. This rearrangement joins TRBV10-3 to TRBJ2-5; D may match TRBD1 or TRBD2 (5 bases each). This sample comprised peripheral blood, obtained after recovery from COVID-19. This sequence was found in a human donor who had recovered from COVID-19. CDR3 amino acids: CAIGTVPQETQYF. CDR3 nucleotide sequence: TGTGCCATCGGGACCGTGCCGCAAGAGACCCAGTACTTC.